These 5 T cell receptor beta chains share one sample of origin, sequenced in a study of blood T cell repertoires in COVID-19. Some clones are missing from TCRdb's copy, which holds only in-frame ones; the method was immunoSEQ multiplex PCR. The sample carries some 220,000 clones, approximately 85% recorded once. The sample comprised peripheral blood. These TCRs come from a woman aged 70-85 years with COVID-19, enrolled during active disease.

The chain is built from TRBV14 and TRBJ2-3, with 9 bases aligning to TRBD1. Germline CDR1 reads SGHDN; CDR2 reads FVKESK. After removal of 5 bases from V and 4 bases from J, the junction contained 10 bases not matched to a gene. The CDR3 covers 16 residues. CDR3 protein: CASSARRGQGSDTQYF. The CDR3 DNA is TGTGCCAGCAGCGCTAGACGGGGACAGGGATCAGATACGCAGTATTTT.

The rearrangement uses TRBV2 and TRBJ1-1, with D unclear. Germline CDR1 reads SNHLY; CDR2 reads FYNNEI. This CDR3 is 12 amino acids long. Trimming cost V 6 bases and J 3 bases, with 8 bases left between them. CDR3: CASSVSDTEAFF. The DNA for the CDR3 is TGTGCCAGCAGCGTCTCGGACACTGAAGCTTTCTTT. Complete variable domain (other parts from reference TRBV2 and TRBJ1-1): EPEVTQTPSHQVTQMGQEVILRCVPISNHLYFYWYRQILGQKVEFLVSFYNNEISEKSEIFDDQFSVERPDGSNFTLKIRSTKLEDSAMYFCASSVSDTEAFFGQGTRLTVV.

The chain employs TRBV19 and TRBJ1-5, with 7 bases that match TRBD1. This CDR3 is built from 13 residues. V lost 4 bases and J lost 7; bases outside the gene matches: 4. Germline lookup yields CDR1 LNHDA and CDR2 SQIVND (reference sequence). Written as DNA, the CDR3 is TGTGCCAGTAGTACCCTGACAGGGCAGCCCCAGCATTTT. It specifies CASSTLTGQPQHF.

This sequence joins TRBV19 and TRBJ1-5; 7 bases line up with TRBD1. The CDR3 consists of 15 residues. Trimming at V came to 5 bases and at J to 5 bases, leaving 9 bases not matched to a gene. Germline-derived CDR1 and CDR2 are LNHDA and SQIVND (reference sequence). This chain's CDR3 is CASSVRQGIHQPQHF. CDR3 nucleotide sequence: TGTGCCAGTAGTGTCAGACAGGGAATCCATCAGCCCCAGCATTTT.

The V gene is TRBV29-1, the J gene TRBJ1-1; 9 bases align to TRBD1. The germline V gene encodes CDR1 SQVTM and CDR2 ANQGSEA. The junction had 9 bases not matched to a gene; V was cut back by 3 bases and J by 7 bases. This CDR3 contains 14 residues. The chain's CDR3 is CSVEPETGGGEAFF. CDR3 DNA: TGCAGCGTTGAGCCGGAAACAGGGGGCGGTGAAGCTTTCTTT.